Listed below are T cell receptor beta chains from one sample, sequenced in a study of shared clonotypes between healthy human individuals. The table came from immunoSEQ multiplex PCR; TCRdb's copy has only in-frame clones and leaves some out. The sample includes about 960,000 clones, roughly 72% of them seen just once. Sequencing input: memory CD4+ T cells sorted from blood. The receptors come from a man between 18 and 35 years old in good health. The CDR3 runs from the conserved cysteine through the conserved F or W. Fields, in order: D gene, clone size, V gene, J gene, CDR3 DNA, CDR3 protein. D genes are given only for firm matches. The listing skips clone size in some rows; elsewhere it reads once, few, many or a size class.

d_gene: .
abundance: .
v_gene: TRBV6-1
j_gene: TRBJ2-7
CDR3nt: TGTGCCAGCAGTGAATGGACGGGCTACGAGCAGTACTTC
CDR3aa: CASSEWTGYEQYF

d_gene: .
abundance: .
v_gene: TRBV30
j_gene: TRBJ1-3
CDR3nt: TGTGCCTGGAGTAAGTGGGGACGAAACACCATATATTTT
CDR3aa: CAWSKWGRNTIYF

d_gene: .
abundance: .
v_gene: TRBV7-2
j_gene: TRBJ2-3
CDR3nt: TGTGCCAGCAGCTTAGCCCAACCAGGAGATACGCAGTATTTT
CDR3aa: CASSLAQPGDTQYF

d_gene: .
abundance: many
v_gene: TRBV10-3
j_gene: TRBJ1-2
CDR3nt: TGTGCCATCAGTGACGTTTCCTATGGCTACACCTTC
CDR3aa: CAISDVSYGYTF

d_gene: .
abundance: .
v_gene: TRBV11-2
j_gene: TRBJ1-1
CDR3nt: TGTGCCAGCAGCTTCCTCCCGGGGGGCCGCACTGAAGCTTTCTTT
CDR3aa: CASSFLPGGRTEAFF

d_gene: .
abundance: .
v_gene: TRBV6-8
j_gene: TRBJ1-5
CDR3nt: TGTGCCAGCAGTCACCGGGACAGCAATCAGCCCCAGCATTTT
CDR3aa: CASSHRDSNQPQHF

d_gene: TRBD1
abundance: many
v_gene: TRBV19
j_gene: TRBJ1-1
CDR3nt: TGTGCCAGTAGCCTGACAGGGGTGAACACTGAAGCTTTCTTT
CDR3aa: CASSLTGVNTEAFF

d_gene: .
abundance: .
v_gene: TRBV7-2
j_gene: TRBJ2-1
CDR3nt: TGTGCCAGCAGCTTAGGTGGGGGGCACTACAATGAGCAGTTCTTC
CDR3aa: CASSLGGGHYNEQFF

d_gene: TRBD1
abundance: once
v_gene: TRBV6-5
j_gene: TRBJ1-1
CDR3nt: TGTGCCAGTTTTAGGACAGGGACTCTGAACACTGAAGCTTTCTTT
CDR3aa: CASFRTGTLNTEAFF

d_gene: TRBD1
abundance: .
v_gene: TRBV10-1
j_gene: TRBJ1-5
CDR3nt: TGCGCCAGCAGGGACAGGGGCTCTTCTAGCAATCAGCCCCAGCATTTT
CDR3aa: CASRDRGSSSNQPQHF

d_gene: .
abundance: .
v_gene: TRBV7-7
j_gene: TRBJ2-6
CDR3nt: TGTGCTAGCAGCTTAGACGGGGGTGCCCCTGGGGCCAACGTCCTGACTTTC
CDR3aa: CASSLDGGAPGANVLTF

d_gene: .
abundance: .
v_gene: TRBV5-6
j_gene: TRBJ2-7
CDR3nt: TGTGCCAGCAGCTTGAGGAGGTACGAGCAGTACTTC
CDR3aa: CASSLRRYEQYF

d_gene: .
abundance: .
v_gene: TRBV7-9
j_gene: TRBJ2-5
CDR3nt: TGTGCCAGCAGCTTGGACTTAGAACCCTCAGAGACCCAGTACTTC
CDR3aa: CASSLDLEPSETQYF

d_gene: .
abundance: .
v_gene: TRBV19
j_gene: TRBJ1-1
CDR3nt: TGTGCCAGTAGACCGGGACTGACGAACACTGAAGCTTTCTTT
CDR3aa: CASRPGLTNTEAFF

d_gene: .
abundance: .
v_gene: TRBV2
j_gene: TRBJ2-7
CDR3nt: TGTGCCAGCAGCCCCTGGGGGAGGATAAACTCCTACGAGCAGTACTTC
CDR3aa: CASSPWGRINSYEQYF

d_gene: TRBD2
abundance: .
v_gene: TRBV6-6
j_gene: TRBJ2-7
CDR3nt: TGTGCCAGCAGTTCCTCCGGAGAGCGGGGGGGCCGCGAGCAGTACTTC
CDR3aa: CASSSSGERGGREQYF

d_gene: .
abundance: .
v_gene: TRBV9
j_gene: TRBJ2-3
CDR3nt: TGTGCCAGCAGCGTAGTTGGAGATACGCAGTATTTT
CDR3aa: CASSVVGDTQYF

d_gene: .
abundance: .
v_gene: TRBV10-2
j_gene: TRBJ2-1
CDR3nt: TGCGCCAGCAGTGGCGGCTGGTCGAGCTCCTACAATGAGCAGTTCTTC
CDR3aa: CASSGGWSSSYNEQFF

d_gene: TRBD2
abundance: .
v_gene: TRBV2
j_gene: TRBJ2-2
CDR3nt: TGTGCCAGCAGGCGGACTAGCGGAAACACCGGGGAGCTGTTTTTT
CDR3aa: CASRRTSGNTGELFF

d_gene: .
abundance: .
v_gene: TRBV19
j_gene: TRBJ1-1
CDR3nt: TGTGCCAGTAGCATATGGTTGGGAGGCAAAATTATGAACACTGAAGCTTTCTTT
CDR3aa: CASSIWLGGKIMNTEAFF

d_gene: .
abundance: .
v_gene: TRBV7-2
j_gene: TRBJ2-3
CDR3nt: TGTGCCAGCAGCTTAAGAGACCGGCGGCTAAACACAGATACGCAGTATTTT
CDR3aa: CASSLRDRRLNTDTQYF

d_gene: .
abundance: .
v_gene: TRBV9
j_gene: TRBJ2-6
CDR3nt: TGTGCCAGCAGCGGCGGGACGGCCGTCTCTGGGGCCAACGTCCTGACTTTC
CDR3aa: CASSGGTAVSGANVLTF

d_gene: .
abundance: .
v_gene: TRBV29-1
j_gene: TRBJ1-1
CDR3nt: TGCAGCGTTGTCACTCAGTGGGGGAACACTGAAGCTTTCTTT
CDR3aa: CSVVTQWGNTEAFF

d_gene: .
abundance: .
v_gene: TRBV11-2
j_gene: TRBJ1-1
CDR3nt: TGTGCCAGCAGCTTAGTGGCAGGCAATCGGGGTGAAGCTTTCTTT
CDR3aa: CASSLVAGNRGEAFF

d_gene: TRBD1
abundance: .
v_gene: TRBV5-4
j_gene: TRBJ2-4
CDR3nt: TGTGCCAACGACAGGGTGGGTCAGGCCAAAAACATTCAGTACTTC
CDR3aa: CANDRVGQAKNIQYF

d_gene: .
abundance: .
v_gene: TRBV18
j_gene: TRBJ2-2
CDR3nt: TGTGCCAGCTCACCTGAGAGTTCCGGGGAGCTGTTTTTT
CDR3aa: CASSPESSGELFF

d_gene: .
abundance: .
v_gene: TRBV5-6
j_gene: TRBJ1-1
CDR3nt: TGTGCCAGCAGCCCTGGGGGGGAAAACACTGAAGCTTTCTTT
CDR3aa: CASSPGGENTEAFF

d_gene: .
abundance: once
v_gene: TRBV19
j_gene: TRBJ1-2
CDR3nt: TGTGCCAGTAGTATTAATCTCTATGGCTACACCTTC
CDR3aa: CASSINLYGYTF

d_gene: .
abundance: .
v_gene: TRBV6-5
j_gene: TRBJ1-6
CDR3nt: TGTGCCAGCAGTTACTCTGGGGCCACTTCGCATTCACCCCTCCACTTT
CDR3aa: CASSYSGATSHSPLHF